This TCR beta chain is drawn from a study of T cells in Graves' hyperthyroidism and ophthalmopathy. Study in general: Any treatment followed the collection of peripheral blood at initial diagnosis.

PBMCs were collected from an approximately 9.3 ml volume of fresh peripheral blood. General observations from the study: Most thyroid clonotypes expanded above 0.001 appeared in blood too.

There were TCR beta CDR3 regions amplified from RNA transcripts. RT-PCR in the first round (using the HTBI primer set) targeted the TCR CDR3. A single record per CDR3 protein comes from TCRdb applying MiXCR to the multiplex PCR reads. Of approximately 640,000 distinct CDR3 sequences listed, 15% to 20% are singletons. As to this clonotype: What it binds is unknown.

The specimen sequenced was blood. The TCR originated in a man between 45 and 60 years old with Graves' hyperthyroidism.

The CDR3 reads CASSLGHGTDEAFF. CDR3 DNA sequence: TGTGCCAGCAGTTTGGGGCACGGGACAGATGAAGCTTTCTTT. V gene TRBV6-2 or TRBV6-3 combines with J gene TRBJ1-1, with TRBD1 identical over 7 bases. V shed 4 bases and J 7 bases; nucleotides not matched to a gene: 9. Germline loops: CDR1 MNHEY, CDR2 SVGEGT. The CDR3 sequence is 14 residues long.